This T cell receptor beta chain comes out of a study of shared clonotypes between healthy human individuals. Whole-study context: CD4 naive and CD4 memory each took three plates per donor, while CD8 naive took two and CD8 memory one.

Genomic DNA of every subset was divided equally among multiple immunoSEQ plates. Method: immunoSEQ multiplex PCR; TCRdb's copy keeps in-frame clones and lacks some. The sample includes more than 900,000 clones, around three quarters seen only once; the top ten take around 0.6%. CD45RA-negative memory and CD45RA+ naive subsets were split from the CD4+ cells. The germline CDR1 and CDR2 sequences are SGHNT and YENEEA. The CDR3 totals 13 residues. Trimming stripped 3 bases from V and 10 bases from J, with 13 bases between. The sequence derives from a man between 18 and 29 years old in good health. Some clones in this sample may be carry-over from other donors' samples. The sequenced material came from memory CD4+ T cells from PBMCs. The subset was: CD45RA-negative fraction. This sequence joins TRBV11-3 and TRBJ2-1; D is undetermined. As DNA, the CDR3 is TGTGCCAGCAGCTTCGCTGGAACACCCGAGCAGTTCTTC. It codes for CASSFAGTPEQFF.